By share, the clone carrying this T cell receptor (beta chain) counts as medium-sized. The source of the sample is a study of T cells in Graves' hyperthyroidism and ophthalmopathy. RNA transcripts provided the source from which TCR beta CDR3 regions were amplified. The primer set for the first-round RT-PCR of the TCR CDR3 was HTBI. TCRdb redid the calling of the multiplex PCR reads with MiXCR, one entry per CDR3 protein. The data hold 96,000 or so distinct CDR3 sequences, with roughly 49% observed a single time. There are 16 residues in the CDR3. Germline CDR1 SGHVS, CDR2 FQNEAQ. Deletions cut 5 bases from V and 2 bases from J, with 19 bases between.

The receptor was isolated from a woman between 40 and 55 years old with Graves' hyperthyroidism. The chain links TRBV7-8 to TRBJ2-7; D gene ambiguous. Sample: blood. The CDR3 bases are TGTGCCAGCAGCCCAGGAGAGCCGGCGTGGCCCTACGAGCAGTACTTC. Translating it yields CASSPGEPAWPYEQYF.